The entry below describes one T cell receptor (beta chain). This sample was taken from a study of T cell changes during pregnancy in multiple sclerosis. Germline V CDR1 and CDR2: MNHEY, SMNVEV (reference sequence). The CDR3 is 15 amino acids. J gave up 5 bases and V 5 bases, and 8 bases lay outside the gene matches. Sequenced by immunoSEQ multiplex PCR; TCRdb stores in-frame clones only, minus some. The sample records tens of thousands of clones, 92% being singletons. This TCR came from a female donor with multiple sclerosis, enrolled in a pregnancy study. Sequencing was performed on peripheral blood, taken before pregnancy. This rearrangement joins TRBV27 to TRBJ2-3, with 9 bases lining up with TRBD2. The CDR3 loop is CASSPLAGVEDTQYF. The DNA for the CDR3 is TGTGCCAGCAGTCCCTTAGCGGGAGTAGAAGATACGCAGTATTTT.